The entry that follows covers one TCR beta chain sequence. Its specificity is unknown. A read error may produce the germline difference seen at one junction end. TCRdb's copy holds only in-frame clones and misses some; the assay was immunoSEQ multiplex PCR. The data contain approximately 90,000 clones, less than 90% of them singletons. This record comes from a study of T cell responses to AZD1222 COVID-19 vaccine. Findings of the study overall: There were mostly white British donors and more females than males, and clonal diversity was possibly underestimated. Just six AZD1222 recipients tested seropositive at baseline. Scientists sampled the repertoires only once the peak T cell response had passed. Receipt of two AZD1222 doses was followed by a rise in Spike-specific TCR breadth and depth.

In germline, CDR1 is MDHEN, CDR2 SYDVKM. The CDR3 is 15 residues long. This specimen consisted of peripheral blood, obtained on day 0 of AZD1222 vaccination. The V gene is TRBV28, the J gene TRBJ1-2, with TRBD1 matching 8 bases. This receptor was taken from an adult in good health. This chain's CDR3 is CASRLSGGAGYGYTF. Here the CDR3 DNA reads TGTGCCAGCAGGTTATCAGGGGGCGCGGGCTATGGCTACACCTTC.